This T cell receptor (beta chain) derives from a study of molecular identifiers for immune sequencing clone quantification. Study background: In the replicates, RNA derived from roughly 20,000 or 100,000 naive CD8 cells was divided into five parts, and four were sequenced. Overall study findings and caveats: Detectable among about a million naive cells, according to reports, was Jurkat TCR RNA spiked in from one cell.

CDR1 and CDR2 from the germline V gene are LGHNA and YSLEER. This CDR3 spans 16 amino acids. Unmatched junction bases numbered 11, after V lost 4 bases and J lost 8 bases. In the sort, naive CD8 T cells were defined as CD8+CD4-CCR7+CD45RA+. Regarding this clonotype: Antigen: not known.

Generation of bulk TCR libraries relied on previously described methods and listed TCR primers. TCRdb redid the calling of the PCR reads with MiXCR, one entry per CDR3 protein. The sample shows about 640,000 distinct CDR3 sequences, approximately 20% of them seen only once. The chain couples TRBV4-3 to TRBJ2-1; 10 positions match TRBD2. The sequence came from a human donor in good health. Some libraries in this study had Jurkat cell RNA spiked in. Sequencing was performed on naive CD8+ T cells from blood, with Jurkat cell RNA spiked in. Subset reported: FACS-sorted CD8+CD4-CCR7+CD45RA+ naive T cells. The CDR3 DNA is TGCGCCAGCAGCCGAACTAGCGGGGCCGTTTTCGATGAGCAGTTCTTC. It translates to CASSRTSGAVFDEQFF.